This T cell receptor (beta chain) was sequenced in a study of T cell changes during pregnancy in multiple sclerosis. The data were produced by immunoSEQ multiplex PCR, yet TCRdb's version contains in-frame clones alone and is incomplete. The table has tens of thousands of clones, about 91% seen once. Germline values: CDR1 LGHNA, CDR2 YSLEER. There are 15 residues in the CDR3. Trimming pared 1 base from V and 7 bases from J, leaving 14 bases between. The sample was peripheral blood, taken after pregnancy. The chain employs TRBV4-3 and TRBJ2-4; perhaps TRBD1 as D (5 bases). The TCR comes from a female donor in good health, enrolled as a control in a pregnancy study. The CDR3 DNA is TGCGCCAGCAGCCAAGGTTCCTTAGGGGATAACATTCAGTACTTC. It yields the protein CASSQGSLGDNIQYF.